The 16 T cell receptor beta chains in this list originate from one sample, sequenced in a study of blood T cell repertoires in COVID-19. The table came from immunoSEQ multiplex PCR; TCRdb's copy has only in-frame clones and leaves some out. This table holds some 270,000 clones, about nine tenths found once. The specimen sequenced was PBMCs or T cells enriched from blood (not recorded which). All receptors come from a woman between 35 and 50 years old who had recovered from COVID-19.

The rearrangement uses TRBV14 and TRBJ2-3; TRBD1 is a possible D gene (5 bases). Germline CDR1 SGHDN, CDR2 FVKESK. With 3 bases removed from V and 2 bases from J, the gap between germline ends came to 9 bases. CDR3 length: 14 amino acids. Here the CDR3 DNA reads TGTGCCAGCAGCCAGAGACAGTTCACAGATACGCAGTATTTT. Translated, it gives CASSQRQFTDTQYF. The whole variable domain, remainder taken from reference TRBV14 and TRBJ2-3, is EAGVTQFPSHSVIEKGQTVTLRCDPISGHDNLYWYRRVMGKEIKFLLHFVKESKQDESGMPNNRFLAERTGGTYSTLKVQPAELEDSGVYFCASSQRQFTDTQYFGPGTRLTVL.

The CDR3 loop reads CASSLVGTSGETQYF. The CDR3 nucleotides are TGCGCCAGCAGCTTGGTAGGCACTAGCGGGGAGACCCAGTACTTC. This chain connects TRBV5-1 to TRBJ2-5; 9 bases match TRBD2. The CDR3 runs 15 residues. Per the germline V gene, CDR1 is SGHRS and CDR2 is YFSETQ. After removal of 0 bases from V and 5 bases from J, the junction contained 5 bases not matched to a gene.

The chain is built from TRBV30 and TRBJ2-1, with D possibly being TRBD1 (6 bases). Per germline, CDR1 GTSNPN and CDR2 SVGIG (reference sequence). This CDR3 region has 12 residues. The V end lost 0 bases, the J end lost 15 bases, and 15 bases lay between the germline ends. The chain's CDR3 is CAWSVSGGPGFF. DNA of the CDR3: TGTGCCTGGAGTGTGTCTGGGGGCCCCGGGTTCTTC. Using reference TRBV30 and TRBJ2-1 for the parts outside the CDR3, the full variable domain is SQTIHQWPATLVQPVGSPLSLECTVEGTSNPNLYWYRQAAGRGLQLLFYSVGIGQISSEVPQNLSASRPQDRQFILSSKKLLLSDSGFYLCAWSVSGGPGFFGPGTRLTVL.

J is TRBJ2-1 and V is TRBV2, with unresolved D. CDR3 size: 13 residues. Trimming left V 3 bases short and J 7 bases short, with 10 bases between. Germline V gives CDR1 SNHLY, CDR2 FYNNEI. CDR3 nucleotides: TGTGCCAGCAGTGATTATGCGCGGAATGAGCAGTTCTTC. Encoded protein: CASSDYARNEQFF.

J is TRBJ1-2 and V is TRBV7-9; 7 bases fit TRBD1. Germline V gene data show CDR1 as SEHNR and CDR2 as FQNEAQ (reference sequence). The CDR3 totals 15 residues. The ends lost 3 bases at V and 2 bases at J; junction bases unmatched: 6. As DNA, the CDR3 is TGTGCCAGCAGCTTCTACGCAGGGGGGAACTATGGCTACACCTTC. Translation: CASSFYAGGNYGYTF.

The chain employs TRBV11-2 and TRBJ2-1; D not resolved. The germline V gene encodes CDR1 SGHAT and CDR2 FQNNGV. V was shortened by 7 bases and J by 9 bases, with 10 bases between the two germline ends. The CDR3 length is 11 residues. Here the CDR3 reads CASNSISEQFF. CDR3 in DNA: TGTGCCAGCAACTCAATAAGTGAGCAGTTCTTC.

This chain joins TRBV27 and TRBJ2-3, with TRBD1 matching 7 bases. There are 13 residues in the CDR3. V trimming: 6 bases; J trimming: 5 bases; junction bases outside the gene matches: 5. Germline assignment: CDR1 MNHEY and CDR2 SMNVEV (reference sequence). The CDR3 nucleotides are TGTGCCAGCAGACTACAGGGGATAGATACGCAGTATTTT. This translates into CASRLQGIDTQYF.

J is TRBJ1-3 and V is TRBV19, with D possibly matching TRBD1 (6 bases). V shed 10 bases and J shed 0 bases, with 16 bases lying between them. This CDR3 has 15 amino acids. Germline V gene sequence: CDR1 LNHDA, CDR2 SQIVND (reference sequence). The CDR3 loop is CATTLGQVSGNTIYF. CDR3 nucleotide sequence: TGTGCCACCACTTTGGGACAAGTCTCTGGAAACACCATATATTTT.

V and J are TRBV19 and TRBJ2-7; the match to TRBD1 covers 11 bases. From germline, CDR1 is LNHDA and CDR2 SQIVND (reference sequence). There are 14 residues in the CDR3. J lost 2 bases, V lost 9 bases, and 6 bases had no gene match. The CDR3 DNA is TGTGCCAGCCGTAAGGGACAGGGGGCCTACGAGCAGTACTTC. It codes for CASRKGQGAYEQYF.

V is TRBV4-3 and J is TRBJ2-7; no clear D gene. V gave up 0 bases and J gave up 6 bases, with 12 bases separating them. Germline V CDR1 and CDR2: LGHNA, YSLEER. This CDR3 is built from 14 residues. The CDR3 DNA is TGCGCCAGCAGCCAAGAAGTAAGAGAGCGCGAGCAGTACTTC. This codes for CASSQEVREREQYF.

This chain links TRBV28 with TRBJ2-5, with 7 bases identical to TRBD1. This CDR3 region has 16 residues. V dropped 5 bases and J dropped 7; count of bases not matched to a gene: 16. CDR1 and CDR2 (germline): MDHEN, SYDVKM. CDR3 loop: CASSPDRQGGGGTQYF. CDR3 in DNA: TGTGCCAGCAGTCCGGACAGGCAAGGGGGTGGGGGGACCCAGTACTTC. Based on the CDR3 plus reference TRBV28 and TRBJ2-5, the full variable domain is DVKVTQSSRYLVKRTGEKVFLECVQDMDHENMFWYRQDPGLGLRLIYFSYDVKMKEKGDIPEGYSVSREKKERFSLILESASTNQTSMYLCASSPDRQGGGGTQYFGPGTRLLVL.

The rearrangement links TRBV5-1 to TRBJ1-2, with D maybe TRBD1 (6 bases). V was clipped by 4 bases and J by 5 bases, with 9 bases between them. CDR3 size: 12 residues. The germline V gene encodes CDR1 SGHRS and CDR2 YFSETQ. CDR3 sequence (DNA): TGCGCCAGCAGCACCGGGACATATGGCTACACCTTC. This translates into CASSTGTYGYTF.

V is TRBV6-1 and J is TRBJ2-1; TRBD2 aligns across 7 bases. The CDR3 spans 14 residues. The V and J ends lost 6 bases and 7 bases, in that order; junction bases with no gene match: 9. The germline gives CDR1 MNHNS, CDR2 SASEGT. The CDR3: CASSTGWEGNEQFF. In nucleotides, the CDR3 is TGTGCCAGCAGCACGGGATGGGAGGGGAATGAGCAGTTCTTC.

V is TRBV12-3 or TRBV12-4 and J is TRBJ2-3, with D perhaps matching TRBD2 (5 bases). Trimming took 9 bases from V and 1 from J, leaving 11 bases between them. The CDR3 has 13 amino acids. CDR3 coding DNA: TGTGCCAGACTAGAGAAGGGCACAGATACGCAGTATTTT. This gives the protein CARLEKGTDTQYF.

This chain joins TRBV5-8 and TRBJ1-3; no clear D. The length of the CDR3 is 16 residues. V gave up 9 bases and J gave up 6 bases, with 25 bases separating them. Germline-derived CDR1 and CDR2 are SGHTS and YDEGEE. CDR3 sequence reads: CAIVPRGPGPTNTIYF. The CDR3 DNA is TGTGCCATCGTCCCCCGTGGGCCCGGCCCCACAAACACCATATATTTT.

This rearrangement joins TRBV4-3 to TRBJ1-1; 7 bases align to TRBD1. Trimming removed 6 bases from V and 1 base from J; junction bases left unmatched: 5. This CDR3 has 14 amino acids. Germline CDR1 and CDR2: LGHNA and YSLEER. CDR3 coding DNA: TGCGCCAGCAGTCCTAGGGGGCAGAACACTGAAGCTTTCTTT. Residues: CASSPRGQNTEAFF.